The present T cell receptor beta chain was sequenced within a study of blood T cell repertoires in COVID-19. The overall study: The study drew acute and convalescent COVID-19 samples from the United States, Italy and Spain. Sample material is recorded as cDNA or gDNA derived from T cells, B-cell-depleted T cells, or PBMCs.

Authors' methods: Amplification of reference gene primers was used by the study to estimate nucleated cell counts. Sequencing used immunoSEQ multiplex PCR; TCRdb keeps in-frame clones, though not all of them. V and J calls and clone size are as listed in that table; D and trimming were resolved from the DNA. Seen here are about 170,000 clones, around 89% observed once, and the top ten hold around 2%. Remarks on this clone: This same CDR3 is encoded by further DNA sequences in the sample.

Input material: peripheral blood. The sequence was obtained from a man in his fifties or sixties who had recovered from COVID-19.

CDR3 sequence reads: CASSLGQSYEQYF. The CDR3 DNA sequence: TGTGCCAGCAGCTTGGGACAGTCCTACGAGCAGTACTTC. The J gene is TRBJ2-7, the V gene TRBV5-6; D is possibly TRBD1 (5 bases). The CDR3 has 13 residues. Trimming left V 0 bases short and J 1 base short, with 5 bases between. Germline V lookup: CDR1 SGHDT, CDR2 YYEEEE.